This TCR beta chain is drawn from a study of cytomegalovirus exposure and HLA in healthy donors (dated by TCRdb to 2015 to 2018). For the study in its entirety: In an earlier analysis of 550 to 750 of the donors, approximately 260 Gb of sequence data and about 110 million unique TCR beta sequences from roughly 190 million T cells were reported. Approximately 310 gigabases of sequencing data and tens of millions of unique TCR sequences were included in an early release covering 550 to 800 HLA-typed donors. Among the roughly 380 genotyped donors, under 90% belonged to the genetic ancestry cluster associated with self-reported Caucasian donors. The study was designed to test whether signatures of past pathogen exposure could be identified by cataloging public T cell receptors. The study used immunosequencing to profile the T cell repertoires of several hundred subjects and linked those repertoires to cytomegalovirus serostatus. Along with the approximately 600-subject first cohort, a separate validation cohort of about 110 different subjects was used. To predict cytomegalovirus infection status, the study brought together high-throughput TCR immunosequencing, statistical association of individual TCRs with disease status, and machine learning. In a later analysis, previously published TCR beta repertoires from more than 500 donors were re-analyzed and high-resolution HLA genotyping was added so that TCR occurrence patterns could be studied. In the later analysis, no new phenotypic data were used to find candidate immune exposures; instead, reliance was placed on TCR beta sequences and their occurrence across donors. An earlier analysis of a few hundred of the donors applied high-throughput TCR beta sequencing to assess whether each TCR beta V gene segment acted as functional or pseudogenic. Donor age, sex, ethnicity and CMV serostatus were compiled together with the repertoire data. In a later genetic analysis, genome-wide SNP genotypes for about three fifths of the roughly 670 donors were used, and that subset was treated as a discovery cohort. All discovery cohort repertoires had been generated using a single sequencing platform. HLA typing included class I and class II loci at four-digit resolution. The number of donors typed differed by locus, with about 629-640 for A, B, C, DRB1 and DQB1, around 560 for DQA1, some 570 for DPA1, and approximately 470 for DPB1. Four to six DR-DQ haplotypes were handled as single units for association and clustering, since linkage in the cohort was strong. On average, 235,054 unique TCR beta nucleotide sequences were sequenced per donor among some 420 genotyped donors of the cohort, with around 19% of those sequences being non-productive. What the study reported, not specific to this receptor: The authors suggested that the approach could potentially be extended to other disease states and immunological phenotypes. CMV serostatus was the only immune exposure information available for the cohort. The cohort was sequenced for TCR beta chains only, and without alpha or paired-chain data the features that could be detected were limited. In a later analysis, HLA-associated TCR beta chains were found to be more clonally expanded and to have lower generation probabilities than equally common non-associated chains. HLA typing was unavailable for some donors at each locus, so association tests used only the typed subset. The sequencing pipeline was judged likely to have produced a cluster of highly shared sequence variants as a technical artifact. Sequencing depth was assumed to be roughly uniform across donors in the presence/absence analyses, though that assumption may not hold. At a false discovery rate of 0.05, a later analysis linked around 15,000 TCR beta sequences to specific HLA alleles. The classifier was reported to diagnose cytomegalovirus status with high specificity and sensitivity in both the original cohort and the validation cohort. Most TCR sequences were observed very rarely across donors, whereas some public TCRs were present in many individuals. Some IMGT-functional V segments, including TRBV6-2 and TRBV6-3, could not be told apart with the 87-base-pair reads, so those segments were excluded. In a later analysis, TCR association rates were found to vary across HLA loci, with the most associated TCRs seen for DRB1 alleles and the fewest for HLA-C alleles. Linkage disequilibrium might explain the correlated functional status among segregating V segments, but an unknown experimental factor could not be excluded. The study gave a list of 150 to 200 TCR beta chains associated with cytomegalovirus. Several of the top co-occurrence clusters appeared to be linked to parvovirus B19, influenza, CMV and Epstein-Barr virus, according to a later analysis. A later genetic analysis reported fewer N-insertions in productive TCRs among donors in an Asian-associated ancestry cluster than the roughly 720-donor mean. Some 15 rarely observed V segments, including chromosome 9 orphons, were excluded from the earlier analysis of almost 600 of the donors because counts were too low. A further reported finding was that TCR beta sequences accurately predicted the HLA-A and HLA-B alleles for most subjects in the first cohort. In an earlier analysis of roughly 500 of the donors, most TCR beta V segments appeared in productive rearrangements about 90% or about 30% of the time, broadly matching IMGT annotations. Three of the identified cytomegalovirus-associated TCR beta chains were confirmed in vitro to be specific for cytomegalovirus antigens. A later genetic analysis associated a missense DCLRE1C variant with V-gene and J-gene trimming of TCR beta chains, and an independent cohort replicated the association. In a later analysis, most CMV-associated TCR beta chains were found to appear HLA-restricted, with HLA associations seemingly driven largely by CMV exposure. Strong co-occurrence of HLA alleles, especially DR and DQ, made assigning TCR associations to individual alleles difficult.

From its cysteine to its phenylalanine, the CDR3 spans 14 amino acids. The sequence is cut down to CDR3 DNA, 42 bases in frame from base 1. CDR1 SGHKS and CDR2 YYEKEE were looked up in the germline V gene (reference sequence). Unmatched junction bases come to 6, with V trimmed by 4 bases and J by 2 bases. In total, 630 or so healthy bone marrow donors made up the cohort. Cohort members were all nominally healthy when sampled, although unrecorded immune exposures were likely present. The donor was CMV seropositive and belonged to the group of around 300 seropositive cohort members. A peripheral blood sample was provided by each donor, and peripheral blood mononuclear cells were used for TCR beta sequencing. The Qiagen DNeasy Blood Extraction Kit was used to extract genomic DNA from the blood cell samples. Concerning this clone: The specificity of this receptor is unknown. Per-nucleotide qualities are absent, and no much larger clonotype sits a single base away.

The library was prepared using the immunoSEQ multiplex PCR assay. A mixture of 60 forward primers for TCR Vbeta segments and 13 reverse primers for TCR Jbeta segments was used in the multiplex PCR. The CDR3 region of rearranged TCR beta genes was amplified from genomic DNA by a multiplex PCR assay. The amplified TCR beta libraries were sequenced on the Illumina HiSeq System as 87-base-pair reads. The authors' analysis ran thus. A later analysis counted tens of millions of unique TCR beta chains across the 690 or so repertoires, and 10 million to 12 million of these chains were shared by at least two donors. To remove PCR and sequencing errors, raw reads were error-corrected and collapsed into unique sequences using a nearest-neighbor algorithm that merged closely related sequences. Alignment of CDR3 sequences to IMGT reference sequences was used to assign V, D and J gene segments. Each retained sequence needed at least a six-nucleotide match to both a V gene segment and a J gene segment. A rearrangement counted as productive if the CDR3 had no stop codons and remained in frame with V and J, and every other rearrangement counted as non-productive. CDR3 was defined by IMGT convention, running from the second conserved V-encoded cysteine to the conserved J-encoded phenylalanine. In an earlier analysis of approximately 590 of the donors, sequences lacking an unambiguous match to a single V gene segment were excluded. In an earlier analysis of 587 of the donors, a V segment was called functional when productive rearrangements were above 56.7%, and segregating when the standard deviation between donors exceeded 5%. A statistical classification framework was developed to diagnose cytomegalovirus status using the catalog of TCR beta chain sequences. A later analysis assigned V and J genes by comparing TCR nucleotide sequences with IMGT/GENE-DB human TR gene sequences. Using the TCRdist pipeline, a later analysis assigned CDR3 sequences along with most-parsimonious VDJ recombination scenarios. In a later analysis, each TCR beta chain was defined by its CDR3 amino acid sequence together with its V-gene family, and reads without a unique V-gene family were excluded. In a later analysis, 550 to 650 highly shared, low-generation-probability nucleotide sequences were removed to address suspected cross-contamination and a sequencing artifact. In a later analysis, a clonal expansion index was calculated for each public chain from normalized within-repertoire ranks of inferred template counts. In a later analysis, generation probabilities were computed using a VDJ recombination model fitted to out-of-frame rearrangements, and the results were checked against IGoR. A later analysis scored TCR-TCR, TCR-HLA and TCR-CMV co-occurrence with hypergeometric tests, applying a repertoire-size bias correction to TCR pairs. To estimate false discovery rates, a later analysis permuted the HLA or CMV assignments 20 times. In a later analysis, co-occurring TCRs were grouped using DBSCAN, and TCRdist sequence similarity was added for clustering within HLA-allele-positive subsets. For co-occurrence clustering, repertoires with fewer than 30,000 or more than 120,000 public chains were excluded, along with four to six repertoires with anomalous nucleotide sharing. TCRdb stores this immuneACCESS table with in-frame sequences only. Part of the clones is absent; in the studies checked, under half of the shortfall reflects unresolved V genes, and no reason is known for the rest. V, J and clone size are taken as reported in that table, and D and trimming were inferred from the DNA itself. Across this sample there are over 45,000 clones, with 65% to 85% seen only once. Around 2.5% of the sample is in the top ten clones.

The chain couples TRBV5-5 to TRBJ2-7, with 7 bases aligning to TRBD1. Sequencing was performed on PBMCs. The TCR comes from a boy between 10 and 17 years old in good health and CMV-seropositive. The base sequence is TGTGCCAGCAGCCTCCATGGACAGGCCTACGAGCAGTACTTC. This codes for CASSLHGQAYEQYF.